This is a list of T cell receptor beta chains from one sample in a study of T cell repertoires in cytomegalovirus infection. Antigens for these TCRs are unknown. From the reads, TCRdb called clonotypes with MiXCR, one entry per CDR3 protein. The table includes fewer than 900,000 distinct CDR3 sequences, 29% detected once. The sequencing used cultured CD8+ T cells from PBMCs, collected from culture after CMV antigen stimulation. Receptors originate from a human donor in good health (CMV status not recorded). Some clones in this sample may be carry-over from other donors' samples. Each CDR3 is given with its conserved first and last residue. Each record gives: J gene, V gene, D gene, clone size, CDR3 protein, CDR3 DNA. The D gene is left open where the match is weak. Some rows mark clone size as missing; the rest say once, few, many or name a class of expanded clone.

>TRBJ2-4|TRBV6-2/TRBV6-3|TRBD1|-
CASSRDRAAKNIQYF
TGTGCCAGCAGTAGGGACAGGGCGGCCAAAAACATTCAGTACTTC
>TRBJ1-2|TRBV27|-|few
CASSLKGWVYGYTF
TGTGCCAGCAGTCTAAAGGGGTGGGTTTATGGCTACACCTTC
>TRBJ1-4|TRBV19|-|-
CASSMGRLATNEKLFF
TGTGCCAGTAGTATGGGGAGACTCGCAACTAATGAAAAACTGTTTTTT
>TRBJ2-7|TRBV20-1|TRBD2|few
CSASRGGYEQYF
TGCAGTGCTAGCCGGGGGGGCTACGAGCAGTACTTC
>TRBJ2-1|TRBV7-8|-|many
CASSPGSVGNEQFF
TGTGCCAGCAGCCCAGGGTCCGTGGGCAATGAGCAGTTCTTC
>TRBJ2-1|TRBV10-3|-|-
CAISVKDYENNEQFF
TGTGCCATCAGTGTTAAAGACTACGAAAACAATGAGCAGTTCTTC
>TRBJ1-2|TRBV7-2|-|-
CASSARTQNYGYTF
TGTGCCAGCAGCGCTCGGACTCAGAACTATGGCTACACCTTC
>TRBJ1-1|TRBV7-2|TRBD1|many
CASSLPPGQHTEAFF
TGTGCCAGCAGTTTGCCCCCGGGACAGCACACTGAAGCTTTCTTT
>TRBJ1-2|TRBV5-6|TRBD1|-
CASSLAGTGGTYGYTF
TGTGCCAGCAGCTTGGCCGGCACAGGGGGGACCTATGGCTACACCTTC
>TRBJ1-1|TRBV5-6|TRBD1|few
CASSFLGTVLEAFF
TGTGCCAGCAGCTTTCTCGGGACAGTTCTTGAAGCTTTCTTT
>TRBJ2-5|TRBV7-9|-|many
CASSLQGQETQYF
TGTGCCAGCAGCTTACAGGGGCAAGAGACCCAGTACTTC
>TRBJ2-2|TRBV11-3|-|few
CASSLDPPPHGELFF
TGTGCCAGCAGCTTAGATCCCCCGCCGCACGGGGAGCTGTTTTTT
>TRBJ2-2|TRBV12-3/TRBV12-4|TRBD2|few
CASTLGGWTGELFF
TGTGCCAGCACCCTGGGGGGGTGGACCGGGGAGCTGTTTTTT
>TRBJ1-1|TRBV7-2|-|many
CASTPRGVNTEAFF
TGTGCCAGCACCCCCCGGGGTGTGAACACTGAAGCTTTCTTT
>TRBJ1-2|TRBV7-9|TRBD1|many
CASSYDRGFYGYTF
TGTGCCAGCAGTTACGACAGGGGCTTCTATGGCTACACCTTC
>TRBJ1-4|TRBV9|-|many
CASSVAGQSSTNEKLFF
TGTGCCAGCAGCGTAGCCGGACAGAGTTCAACTAATGAAAAACTGTTTTTT
>TRBJ1-3|TRBV7-2|-|few
CASSLEGISGNTIYF
TGTGCCAGCAGCTTGGAGGGGATCTCTGGAAACACCATATATTTT
>TRBJ2-3|TRBV12-3/TRBV12-4|TRBD2|many
CASSFLIPGLAGAPSTDTQYF
TGTGCCAGCAGTTTCCTCATTCCGGGACTAGCGGGGGCACCTAGCACAGATACGCAGTATTTT
>TRBJ1-2|TRBV9|-|-
CASSVRGTGTDYGYTF
TGTGCCAGCAGCGTCAGAGGGACCGGGACGGATTATGGCTACACCTTC
>TRBJ1-4|TRBV27|-|-
CASSPPGYGGNEKLFF
TGTGCCAGCAGTCCCCCGGGGTACGGGGGCAATGAAAAACTGTTTTTT
>TRBJ1-1|TRBV19|-|few
CASSIGLVTEAFF
TGTGCCAGTAGTATCGGTTTGGTCACTGAAGCTTTCTTT
>TRBJ2-1|TRBV27|TRBD2|-
CASSFMAGEDNEQFF
TGTGCCAGCAGTTTTATGGCGGGGGAGGACAATGAGCAGTTCTTC
>TRBJ2-3|TRBV5-5|TRBD2|-
CASSLTGTSEDTQYF
TGTGCCAGCAGCTTGACCGGGACTAGCGAGGATACGCAGTATTTT
>TRBJ2-7|TRBV12-5|TRBD1|-
CASGLSSDREAYEQYF
TGTGCTAGTGGTTTGAGCTCGGACAGGGAGGCCTACGAGCAGTACTTC
>TRBJ1-5|TRBV20-1|-|-
CSASPNLNTKRGQPQHF
TGCAGTGCTAGCCCCAACCTGAATACGAAGAGGGGTCAGCCCCAGCATTTT
>TRBJ2-1|TRBV27|-|-
CASSFSGYDLDGYNEQFF
TGTGCCAGCAGTTTTAGCGGATATGATTTGGACGGGTACAATGAGCAGTTCTTC
>TRBJ1-1|TRBV4-1|-|once
CASSQVVQIFTEAFF
TGCGCCAGCAGCCAAGTAGTGCAGATCTTCACTGAAGCTTTCTTT
>TRBJ2-1|TRBV7-2|TRBD2|many
CASSFYLGGRGDYNEQFF
TGTGCCAGCAGCTTTTACCTGGGAGGGCGGGGGGACTACAATGAGCAGTTCTTC
>TRBJ1-6|TRBV3-1|-|-
CASSQDLNHRNSPLHF
TGTGCCAGCAGCCAAGATCTAAATCACCGTAATTCACCCCTCCACTTT
>TRBJ1-2|TRBV12-3/TRBV12-4|TRBD1|-
CASTIGQGQGYTF
TGTGCCAGCACCATTGGACAGGGCCAAGGCTACACCTTC
>TRBJ1-5|TRBV7-9|-|many
CASQFGRGGEPQHF
TGTGCCAGTCAGTTCGGCAGGGGCGGGGAGCCCCAGCATTTT
>TRBJ1-4|TRBV7-8|-|-
CASSSPGWESTNEKLFF
TGTGCCAGCAGCTCTCCGGGATGGGAGTCAACTAATGAAAAACTGTTTTTT
>TRBJ1-2|TRBV24-1|-|-
CATSDSSLYGYTF
TGTGCCACCAGTGACTCTTCGCTCTATGGCTACACCTTC
>TRBJ1-5|TRBV6-2/TRBV6-3|-|-
CASSLGEGVGGNQPQHF
TGTGCCAGCAGTTTGGGGGAGGGAGTAGGGGGCAATCAGCCCCAGCATTTT
>TRBJ1-1|TRBV24-1|-|-
CATSERDNRGTHHFGTEAFF
TGTGCCACCAGTGAGCGGGACAACCGCGGGACACATCATTTTGGCACTGAAGCTTTCTTT
>TRBJ1-5|TRBV4-1|-|-
CASSQGQRQPQHF
TGCGCCAGCAGCCAGGGCCAGCGTCAACCCCAGCATTTT
>TRBJ2-5|TRBV7-2|-|many
CASSQEWGETQYF
TGTGCCAGCAGCCAAGAGTGGGGAGAGACCCAGTACTTC
>TRBJ2-1|TRBV7-6|-|-
CASSLANRDSYNEQFF
TGTGCCAGCAGCTTAGCGAACAGGGACTCCTACAATGAGCAGTTCTTC
>TRBJ1-1|TRBV7-3|-|many
CASSLRGGPKGQGNTEAFF
TGTGCCAGCAGCTTGAGGGGGGGACCCAAGGGCCAGGGGAACACTGAAGCTTTCTTT
>TRBJ2-7|TRBV12-3/TRBV12-4|TRBD1|many
CASSLAGGTSYEQYF
TGTGCCAGCAGTTTGGCAGGGGGAACCTCCTACGAGCAGTACTTC
>TRBJ1-5|TRBV6-1|-|many
CASSGSYSNQPQHF
TGTGCCAGCAGTGGGTCCTATAGCAATCAGCCCCAGCATTTT
>TRBJ2-1|TRBV6-1|TRBD2|few
CASSERTRDYNEQFF
TGTGCCAGCAGTGAAAGGACTAGGGACTACAATGAGCAGTTCTTC
>TRBJ2-1|TRBV7-8|TRBD1|many
CASSSPLGGREQFF
TGTGCCAGCAGCTCCCCTTTAGGGGGCCGTGAGCAGTTCTTC
>TRBJ2-7|TRBV20-1|-|-
CSACRTGAYEQYF
TGCAGTGCTTGTCGTACGGGAGCCTACGAGCAGTACTTC
>TRBJ2-2|TRBV7-6|-|many
CASSSGLGAGKGTGELFF
TGTGCCAGCAGCTCGGGGCTTGGGGCAGGGAAGGGGACCGGGGAGCTGTTTTTT
>TRBJ2-3|TRBV7-2|-|many
CASSLLVGGRGDTQYF
TGTGCCAGCAGCTTATTGGTGGGGGGGCGTGGAGATACGCAGTATTTT
>TRBJ1-4|TRBV2|-|few
CASSEPEKLFF
TGTGCCAGCAGTGAGCCTGAAAAACTGTTTTTT
>TRBJ2-1|TRBV7-6|TRBD2|many
CASSPAPSGGPSYNEQFF
TGTGCCAGCAGCCCCGCCCCCAGCGGGGGACCCTCCTACAATGAGCAGTTCTTC
>TRBJ1-1|TRBV6-1|-|-
CAGGGGFGTEAFF
TGTGCCGGCGGAGGGGGGTTCGGCACTGAAGCTTTCTTT
>TRBJ1-2|TRBV12-3/TRBV12-4|-|-
CASSLRAGASDGYTF
TGTGCCAGCAGTTTACGGGCAGGGGCATCGGATGGCTACACCTTC
>TRBJ1-2|TRBV7-2|-|-
CASSLGSGTGKLFGYTF
TGTGCCAGCAGCTTAGGGTCGGGTACAGGGAAACTATTCGGCTACACCTTC
>TRBJ2-7|TRBV7-8|TRBD1|many
CASRLPGQGPYEQYF
TGTGCCAGCAGGTTACCGGGACAGGGCCCCTACGAGCAGTACTTC
>TRBJ2-1|TRBV2|TRBD1|few
CASERDRGERAHNEQFF
TGTGCCAGCGAGCGGGACAGGGGGGAGAGGGCCCACAATGAGCAGTTCTTC
>TRBJ2-3|TRBV25-1|-|-
CASSESGRATDTQYF
TGTGCCAGCAGTGAATCCGGCAGGGCGACAGATACGCAGTATTTT